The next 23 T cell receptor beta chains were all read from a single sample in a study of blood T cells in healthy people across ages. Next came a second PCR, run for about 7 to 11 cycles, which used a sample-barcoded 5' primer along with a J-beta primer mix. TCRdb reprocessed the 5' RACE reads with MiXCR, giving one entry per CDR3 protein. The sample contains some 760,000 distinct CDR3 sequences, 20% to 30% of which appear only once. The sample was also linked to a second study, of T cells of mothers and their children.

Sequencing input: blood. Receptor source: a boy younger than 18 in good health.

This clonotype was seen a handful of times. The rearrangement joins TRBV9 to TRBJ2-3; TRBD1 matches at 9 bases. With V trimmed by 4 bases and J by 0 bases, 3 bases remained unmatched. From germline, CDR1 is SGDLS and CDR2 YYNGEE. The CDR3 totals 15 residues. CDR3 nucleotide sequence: TGTGCCAGCAGCCCGGGACAGGGTAGCACAGATACGCAGTATTTT. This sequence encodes CASSPGQGSTDTQYF.

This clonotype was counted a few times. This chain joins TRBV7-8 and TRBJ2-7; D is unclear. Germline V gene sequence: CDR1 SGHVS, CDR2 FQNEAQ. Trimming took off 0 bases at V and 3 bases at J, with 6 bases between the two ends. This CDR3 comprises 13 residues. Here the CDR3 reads CASSLAQDYEQYF. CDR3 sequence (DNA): TGTGCCAGCAGCTTAGCGCAGGACTACGAGCAGTACTTC.

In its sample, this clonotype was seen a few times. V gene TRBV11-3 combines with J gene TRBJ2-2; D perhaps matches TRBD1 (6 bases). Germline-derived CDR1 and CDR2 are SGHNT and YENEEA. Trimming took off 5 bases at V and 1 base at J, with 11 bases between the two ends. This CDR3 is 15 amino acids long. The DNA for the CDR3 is TGTGCCAGCAGCCCCCACAGGGTGAACACCGGGGAGCTGTTTTTT. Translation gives CASSPHRVNTGELFF. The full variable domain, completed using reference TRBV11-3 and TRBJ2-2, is EAGVVQSPRYKIIEKKQPVAFWCNPISGHNTLYWYLQNLGQGPELLIRYENEEAVDDSQLPKDRFSAERLKGVDSTLKIQPAELGDSAVYLCASSPHRVNTGELFFGEGSRLTVL.

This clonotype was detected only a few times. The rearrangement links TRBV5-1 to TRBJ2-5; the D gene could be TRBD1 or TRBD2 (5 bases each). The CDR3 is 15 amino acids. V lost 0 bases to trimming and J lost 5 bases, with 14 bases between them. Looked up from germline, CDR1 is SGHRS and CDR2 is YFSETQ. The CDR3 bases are TGCGCCAGCAGCTTGGATGGGGGTGCGGGCGAGACCCAGTACTTC. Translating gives CASSLDGGAGETQYF.

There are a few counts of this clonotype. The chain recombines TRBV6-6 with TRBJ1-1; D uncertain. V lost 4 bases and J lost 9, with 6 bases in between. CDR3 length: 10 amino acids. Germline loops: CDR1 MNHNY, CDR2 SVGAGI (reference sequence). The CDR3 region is CASSSEKAFF. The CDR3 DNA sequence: TGTGCCAGCAGTTCTGAGAAAGCTTTCTTT.

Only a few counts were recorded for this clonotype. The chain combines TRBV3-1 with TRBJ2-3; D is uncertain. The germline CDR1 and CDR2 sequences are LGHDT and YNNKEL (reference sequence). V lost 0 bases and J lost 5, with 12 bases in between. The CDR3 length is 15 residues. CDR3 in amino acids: CASSQEWRIIDTQYF. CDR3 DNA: TGTGCCAGCAGCCAAGAGTGGCGGATTATAGATACGCAGTATTTT.

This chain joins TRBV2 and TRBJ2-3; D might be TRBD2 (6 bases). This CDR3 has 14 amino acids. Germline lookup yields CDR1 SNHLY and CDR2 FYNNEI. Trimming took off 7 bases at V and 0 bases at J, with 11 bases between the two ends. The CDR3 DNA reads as TGTGCCAGCATTGGACTAACTAGCACAGATACGCAGTATTTT. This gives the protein CASIGLTSTDTQYF.

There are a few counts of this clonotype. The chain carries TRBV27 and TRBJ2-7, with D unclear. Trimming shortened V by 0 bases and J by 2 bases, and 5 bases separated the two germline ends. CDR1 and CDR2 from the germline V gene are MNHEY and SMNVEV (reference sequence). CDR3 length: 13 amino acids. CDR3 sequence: CASSLSAPYEQYF. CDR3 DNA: TGTGCCAGCAGTTTATCGGCCCCCTACGAGCAGTACTTC.

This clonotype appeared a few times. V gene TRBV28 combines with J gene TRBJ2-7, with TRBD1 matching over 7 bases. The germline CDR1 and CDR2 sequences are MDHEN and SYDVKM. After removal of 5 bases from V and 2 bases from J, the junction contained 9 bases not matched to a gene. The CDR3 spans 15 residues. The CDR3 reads CASSITGATTYEQYF. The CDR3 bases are TGTGCCAGCAGTATTACAGGGGCTACTACCTACGAGCAGTACTTC.

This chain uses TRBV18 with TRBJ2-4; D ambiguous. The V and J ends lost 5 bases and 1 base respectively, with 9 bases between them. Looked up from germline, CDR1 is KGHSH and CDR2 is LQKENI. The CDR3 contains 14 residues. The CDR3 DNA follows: TGTGCCAGCTCAGGTACAGAGGCCAAAAACATTCAGTACTTC. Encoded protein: CASSGTEAKNIQYF.

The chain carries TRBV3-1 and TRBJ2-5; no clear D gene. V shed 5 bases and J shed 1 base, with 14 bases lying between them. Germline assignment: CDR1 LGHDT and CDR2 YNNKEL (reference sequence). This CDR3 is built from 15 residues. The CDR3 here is CASSGSVSAQETQYF. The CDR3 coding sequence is TGTGCCAGCAGCGGGTCTGTCAGCGCCCAAGAGACCCAGTACTTC.

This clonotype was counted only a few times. The CDR3 DNA follows: TGCAGCGTTACAGGGTCTGGAAACACCATATATTTT. Translation: CSVTGSGNTIYF. The V gene is TRBV29-1, the J gene TRBJ1-3; tentative D call: TRBD1 (6 bases). Germline V gene sequence: CDR1 SQVTM, CDR2 ANQGSEA. The CDR3 spans 12 residues. V was cut by 5 bases and J by 1 base, with 6 bases left in between.

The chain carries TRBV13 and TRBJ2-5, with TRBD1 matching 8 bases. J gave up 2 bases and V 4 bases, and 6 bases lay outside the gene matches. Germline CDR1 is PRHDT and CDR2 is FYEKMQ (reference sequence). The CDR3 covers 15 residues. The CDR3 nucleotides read TGTGCCAGCAGCTCCGGACAGGGAAGACAAGAGACCCAGTACTTC. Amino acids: CASSSGQGRQETQYF.

The DNA for the CDR3 is TGTGCCAGCTCCGAGAGGGTTGGAAACATTCAGTACTTC. This codes for CASSERVGNIQYF. The chain couples TRBV28 to TRBJ2-4, with D maybe TRBD2 (5 bases). The CDR3 length is 13 residues. Germline V gives CDR1 MDHEN, CDR2 SYDVKM. Trimming removed 8 bases from V and 6 bases from J, with 14 bases in between.

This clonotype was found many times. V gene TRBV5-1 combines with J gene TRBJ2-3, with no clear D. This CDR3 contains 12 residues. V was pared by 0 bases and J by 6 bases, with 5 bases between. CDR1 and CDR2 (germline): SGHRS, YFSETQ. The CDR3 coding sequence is TGCGCCAGCAGCTTGGTAGGTGATACGCAGTATTTT. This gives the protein CASSLVGDTQYF.

CDR3 amino acids: CASSPMGNYEQYF. CDR3 nucleotides: TGTGCCAGCAGCCCCATGGGAAACTACGAGCAGTACTTC. The chain has TRBV3-1 and TRBJ2-5; D remains ambiguous. The DNA end favors TRBJ2-7, so the J call may be wrong. The V gene's germline CDR1 is LGHDT and CDR2 YNNKEL (reference sequence). The CDR3 sequence is 13 residues long.

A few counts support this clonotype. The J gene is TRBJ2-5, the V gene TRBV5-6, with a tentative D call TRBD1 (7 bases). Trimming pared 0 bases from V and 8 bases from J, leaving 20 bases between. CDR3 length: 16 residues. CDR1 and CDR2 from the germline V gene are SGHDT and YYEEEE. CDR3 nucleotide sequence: TGTGCCAGCAGCTTGGGGGAGGAGGGGGCCCTGGGTACCCAGTACTTC. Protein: CASSLGEEGALGTQYF.

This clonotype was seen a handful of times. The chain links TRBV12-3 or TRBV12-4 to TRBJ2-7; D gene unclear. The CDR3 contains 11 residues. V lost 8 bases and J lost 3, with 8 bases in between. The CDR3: CASGPDYEQYF. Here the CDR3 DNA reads TGTGCCAGCGGCCCCGACTACGAGCAGTACTTC.

The DNA of the CDR3 is TGCAGTGCTATTAGCGGGGGCCAAGAGACCCAGTACTTC. The encoded protein is CSAISGGQETQYF. The V and J genes are TRBV20-1 and TRBJ2-5; 9 positions agree with TRBD2. The germline CDR1 and CDR2 sequences are DFQATT and SNEGSKA (reference sequence). With 4 bases clipped from V and 1 base from J, the junction kept 1 base outside the gene matches. CDR3 length: 13 residues.

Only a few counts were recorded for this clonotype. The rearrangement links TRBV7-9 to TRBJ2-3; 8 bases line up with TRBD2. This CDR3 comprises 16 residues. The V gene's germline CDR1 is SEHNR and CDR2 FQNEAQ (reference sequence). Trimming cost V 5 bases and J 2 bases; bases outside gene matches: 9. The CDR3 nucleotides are TGTGCCAGCAGCCCCGTCCGGGGGGGGATCACAGATACGCAGTATTTT. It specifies CASSPVRGGITDTQYF.

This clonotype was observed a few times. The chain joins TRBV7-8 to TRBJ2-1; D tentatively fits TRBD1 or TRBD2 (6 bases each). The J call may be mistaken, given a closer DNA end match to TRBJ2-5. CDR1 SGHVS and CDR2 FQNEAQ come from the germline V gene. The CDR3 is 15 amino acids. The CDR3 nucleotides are TGTGCCAGCAGCTTATGGGGGGCCCATCAAGAGACCCAGTACTTC. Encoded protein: CASSLWGAHQETQYF.

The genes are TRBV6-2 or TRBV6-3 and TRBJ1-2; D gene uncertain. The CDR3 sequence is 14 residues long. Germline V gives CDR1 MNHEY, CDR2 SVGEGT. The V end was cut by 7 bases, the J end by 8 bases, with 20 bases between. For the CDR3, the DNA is TGTGCCAGCAACCTAGGGATGGGGAGGAGCGGCTACACCTTC. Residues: CASNLGMGRSGYTF.

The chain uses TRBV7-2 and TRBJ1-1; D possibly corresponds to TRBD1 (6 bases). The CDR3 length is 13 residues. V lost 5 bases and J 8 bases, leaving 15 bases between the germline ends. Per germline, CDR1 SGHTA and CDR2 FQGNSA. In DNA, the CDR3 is TGTGCCAGCAGCCCCCGGACAGCGGCGGAAGCTTTCTTT. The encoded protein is CASSPRTAAEAFF.